Sequencing of this T cell receptor beta chain was carried out in a study of blood T cell repertoires in COVID-19 (dated by TCRdb to about 2020). For context, the study as a whole: The collaborator samples originated in the United States, Italy and Spain and spanned the acute and convalescent phases of COVID-19. Where available, HLA class I and class II types were taken from metadata supplied by the sample provider and were not determined by assay-based typing. The repertoires were made available in a free public database intended to serve as a resource for research on the immune response to SARS-CoV-2. The prospective study material was composed of cDNA or gDNA derived from T cells, B-cell-depleted T cells, or PBMCs. Subjects who had been exposed to COVID-19, were actively infected with it, or had recovered from it provided the deeply sampled blood TCRbeta repertoires that made up the dataset. Samples were obtained from the ongoing ImmuneRACE study (first 160 participants) and from over 1,000 subjects provided by 6 global collaborators. Nearly every sample came with metadata listing a de-identified subject ID, COVID-19 status, age in years and sex. On the study overall, not on this receptor specifically: The quantity of clinical and demographic metadata differed by source and by participant and was supplied without curation.

The collaborating institutions used their own protocols to collect whole blood in K2EDTA tubes. Collaborator samples were shipped for TCRbeta analysis as frozen whole blood, isolated PBMCs, or DNA extracted from either sample type. The immunoSEQ Assay, a bias-controlled multiplex PCR, was used to amplify TCRbeta CDR3 regions from genomic DNA. Regarding the original processing steps: The number of nucleated cells in each sample was estimated by amplification of reference gene primers within the assay. To quantify the absolute abundance of each unique TCRbeta CDR3 rearrangement, sequence reads were collapsed and filtered. For each sample, productive Simpson clonality was calculated as the square root of Simpson's diversity index across productive rearrangements. Here the immuneACCESS table is served through TCRdb, limited to in-frame sequences with V and J called. Missing clones are a known gap in these copies; in checked studies unresolved V genes cover under half, and the rest lacks a known reason. Clone size and the V and J calls come from that table; the DNA yielded D and trimming. For this sample the table gives approximately 380,000 clones, of which around 84% were detected only once. The leading ten clones occupy roughly 3.7% of the sample.

Details on this clone: What antigen it recognizes has not been identified. Per-nucleotide qualities are absent, and no much larger clonotype sits a single base away.

Trimming at the junction amounts to 7 bases on V and 4 bases on J, and the germline ends lie 12 bases apart. From a lookup of the germline V gene, CDR1 and CDR2 are SGHRS and YFSETQ. The CDR3 runs 13 residues from the cysteine to the phenylalanine. Only the CDR3 DNA stays, 39 bases, in frame from base 1. This TCR came from a woman between 18 and 29 years old with acute or convalescent COVID-19. The rearrangement joined TRBV5-1 to TRBJ2-1; a tentative D call is TRBD2 (5 bases match). The sample taken for sequencing was peripheral blood. The CDR3 region has the sequence CASQSTTYNEQFF. The DNA reads TGCGCCAGCCAATCGACTACGTACAATGAGCAGTTCTTC.